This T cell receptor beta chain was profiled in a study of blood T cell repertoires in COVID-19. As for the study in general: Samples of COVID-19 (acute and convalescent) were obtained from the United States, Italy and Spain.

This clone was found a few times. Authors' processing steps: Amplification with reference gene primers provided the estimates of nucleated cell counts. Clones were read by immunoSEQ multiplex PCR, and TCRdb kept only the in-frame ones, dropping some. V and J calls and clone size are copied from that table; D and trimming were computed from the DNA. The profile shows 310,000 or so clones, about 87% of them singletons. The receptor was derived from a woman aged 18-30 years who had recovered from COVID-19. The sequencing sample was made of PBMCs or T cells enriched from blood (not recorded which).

The CDR3 sequence is CATGQGTDTQYF. CDR3 coding DNA: TGTGCCACCGGACAGGGAACAGATACGCAGTATTTT. This chain joins TRBV10-3 and TRBJ2-3; 8 bases align to TRBD1. This CDR3 contains 12 residues. After removal of 10 bases from V and 3 bases from J, the junction contained 3 bases not matched to a gene. Germline assignment: CDR1 ENHRY and CDR2 SYGVKD.